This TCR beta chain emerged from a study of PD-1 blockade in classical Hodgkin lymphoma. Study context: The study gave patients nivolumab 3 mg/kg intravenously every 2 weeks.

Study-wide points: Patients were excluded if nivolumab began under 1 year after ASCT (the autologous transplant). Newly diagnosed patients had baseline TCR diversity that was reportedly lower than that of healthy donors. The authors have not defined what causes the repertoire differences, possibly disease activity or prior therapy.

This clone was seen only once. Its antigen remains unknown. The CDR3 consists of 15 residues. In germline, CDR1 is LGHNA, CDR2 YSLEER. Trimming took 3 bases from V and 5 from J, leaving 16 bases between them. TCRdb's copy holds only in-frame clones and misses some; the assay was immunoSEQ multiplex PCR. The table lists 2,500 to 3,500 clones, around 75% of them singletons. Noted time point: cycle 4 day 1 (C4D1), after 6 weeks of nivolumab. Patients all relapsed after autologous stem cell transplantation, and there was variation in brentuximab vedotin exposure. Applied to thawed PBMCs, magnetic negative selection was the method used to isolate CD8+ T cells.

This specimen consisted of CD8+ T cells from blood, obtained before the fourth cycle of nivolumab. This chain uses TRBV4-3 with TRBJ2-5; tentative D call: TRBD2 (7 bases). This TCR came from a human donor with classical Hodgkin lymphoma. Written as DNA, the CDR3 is TGCGCCAGCAGCCATGTAGGGGGGGCCGGGGAGACCCAGTACTTC. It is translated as CASSHVGGAGETQYF.